The 32 T cell receptor beta chains given below trace back to one sample, sequenced in a study of regulatory T cells in long-lasting Graves disease. The time point is: persistent/refractory GD, antithyroid drugs over 5 years with positive TRAb. Making the TCR library involved RNA that had been extracted from PBMCs. Researchers made TCR beta libraries by using iRepertoire HTBI primers and running Arm-PCR on CDR3 regions. TCRdb independently ran MiXCR on the multiplex PCR reads; one entry per CDR3 protein. The sample has 400,000 or so distinct CDR3 sequences, around 20% seen once. This sample comprised peripheral blood mononuclear cells (PBMCs), obtained when the disease was refractory, from a patient treated with antithyroid drugs. These receptors came from a female donor with Graves disease.

This clonotype has a count of ten or more. The chain is built from TRBV7-9 and TRBJ1-1, with D unclear. From germline, CDR1 is SEHNR and CDR2 FQNEAQ (reference sequence). The V and J ends lost 2 bases and 0 bases respectively, with 7 bases between them. The CDR3 totals 14 residues. CDR3 residues: CASSLHQMNTEAFF. The DNA for the CDR3 is TGTGCCAGCAGCTTACACCAGATGAACACTGAAGCTTTCTTT.

This rearrangement joins TRBV29-1 to TRBJ2-3, with D possibly being TRBD1 or TRBD2 (5 bases each). Between the trimmed V and J ends, which lost 6 bases and 2 bases, there was a span of 12 bases. This CDR3 region has 13 residues. Looked up from germline, CDR1 is SQVTM and CDR2 is ANQGSEA. The chain's CDR3 is CSVNGAITDTQYF. For the CDR3, the DNA is TGCAGCGTCAACGGGGCCATCACAGATACGCAGTATTTT.

A few counts support this clonotype. This CDR3 is CASSLTPAGGGQETQYF. The DNA of the CDR3 is TGTGCCAGCAGCTTAACCCCAGCGGGAGGGGGCCAAGAGACCCAGTACTTC. The rearrangement joins TRBV7-3 to TRBJ2-5; 10 nucleotides line up with TRBD2. The germline V gene encodes CDR1 SGHTA and CDR2 FQGTGA. The V segment lost 0 bases and the J segment 1 base; nucleotides outside the gene matches: 5. The CDR3 length is 17 residues.

This clonotype was counted at least ten times. The J gene is TRBJ2-7, the V gene TRBV28; maybe TRBD1 (6 bases). V lost 6 bases, J lost 2 bases, and 14 bases lay in between. The CDR3 is made up of 14 amino acids. Germline lookup yields CDR1 MDHEN and CDR2 SYDVKM. As DNA, the CDR3 is TGTGCCAGCAGCCGCACAGGGCTTACCTACGAGCAGTACTTC. Its translation: CASSRTGLTYEQYF.

This clonotype was detected only a few times. A much more abundant neighbour one base away suggests this may be a read error. The chain has TRBV12-3 or TRBV12-4 and TRBJ2-7, with 8 nucleotides matching TRBD1. With V trimmed by 4 bases and J by 2 bases, 4 bases remained unmatched. This CDR3 contains 14 residues. The CDR3 DNA reads TGTGCCAGCAGTTCCCGGGACAGGACCTACGAGCAGTACTTC. Amino acid sequence: CASSSRDRTYEQYF.

This clonotype was observed a handful of times. The V gene is TRBV20-1, the J gene TRBJ1-1; TRBD1 agrees at 8 bases. The CDR3 totals 14 residues. V dropped 1 base and J dropped 7; count of bases not matched to a gene: 8. CDR1 is DFQATT, CDR2 SNEGSKA, per germline (reference sequence). CDR3 residues: CSARVAGGLFEAFF. CDR3 in DNA: TGCAGTGCTAGAGTGGCAGGGGGCCTATTTGAAGCTTTCTTT.

In this sample, this clonotype turned up many times. This chain joins TRBV6-1 and TRBJ1-2, with D possibly TRBD1 on 6 matching bases. CDR3 length equals 16 residues. Per germline, CDR1 MNHNS and CDR2 SASEGT. Trimming shortened V by 2 bases and J by 3 bases, and 16 bases separated the two germline ends. CDR3 sequence: CASSEWPGEIDYGYTF. The CDR3 bases are TGTGCCAGCAGTGAATGGCCAGGGGAAATTGACTATGGCTACACCTTC.

In DNA, the CDR3 is TGTGCCAGCAGTTTTTCGGGACAGGGGATCGATGGCTACACCTTC. Protein: CASSFSGQGIDGYTF. J is TRBJ1-2 and V is TRBV27; 10 bases agree with TRBD1. CDR3 length equals 15 residues. Per germline, CDR1 MNHEY and CDR2 SMNVEV (reference sequence). J lost 6 bases, V lost 3 bases, and 7 bases had no gene match.

The chain joins TRBV12-3 or TRBV12-4 to TRBJ2-1; 15 nucleotides line up with TRBD2. The CDR3 extends over 18 amino acids. The V and J ends lost 5 bases and 4 bases, in that order; junction bases with no gene match: 9. The CDR3 coding sequence is TGTGCCAGCAGTCCGGGACTAGCGGGAGGAGGGTTGTACAATGAGCAGTTCTTC. Its protein product is CASSPGLAGGGLYNEQFF.

J is TRBJ2-7 and V is TRBV20-1, with 14 bases matching TRBD2. The V gene end was trimmed by 2 bases and the J gene end by 4 bases; junction bases not matched to a gene: 10. The CDR3 contains 17 residues. Germline V gene lookup returns CDR1 DFQATT and CDR2 SNEGSKA (reference sequence). The CDR3 spells CSARPTGLAGAQYEQYF. Written as DNA, the CDR3 is TGCAGTGCTAGACCTACGGGACTAGCGGGAGCACAGTACGAGCAGTACTTC.

DNA of the CDR3: TGTGCCAGCAGCCTATCGACAGGGGGGGCGAAGCAGTACTTC. Translating it yields CASSLSTGGAKQYF. V and J are TRBV13 and TRBJ2-7, with TRBD1 matching over 9 bases. Germline V lookup: CDR1 PRHDT, CDR2 FYEKMQ (reference sequence). CDR3 size: 14 residues. The V gene end was trimmed by 5 bases and the J gene end by 8 bases; junction bases not matched to a gene: 10.

In its sample, this clonotype was seen many times. The V and J genes are TRBV3-1 and TRBJ1-3; D is unclear. CDR1 is LGHDT, CDR2 YNNKEL, per germline (reference sequence). The CDR3 extends over 13 amino acids. The V end was cut by 3 bases, the J end by 0 bases, with 3 bases between. CDR3 coding DNA: TGTGCCAGCAGCCAGATCTCTGGAAACACCATATATTTT. It encodes CASSQISGNTIYF. Combining the CDR3 with reference TRBV3-1 and TRBJ1-3 gives the whole variable domain DTAVSQTPKYLVTQMGNDKSIKCEQNLGHDTMYWYKQDSKKFLKIMFSYNNKELIINETVPNRFSPKSPDKAHLNLHINSLELGDSAVYFCASSQISGNTIYFGEGSWLTVV.

On this clonotype: Since the CDR3 does not end with the conserved phenylalanine or tryptophan, this likely comes from a read error. The rearrangement joins TRBV30 to TRBJ1-6; D call uncertain. Germline lookup yields CDR1 GTSNPN and CDR2 SVGIG (reference sequence). There are 14 residues in the CDR3. This CDR3 reads CAARLRGDNSPLHL. The CDR3 region has the DNA TGTGCTGCTCGCCTACGGGGAGACAATTCACCCCTCCACCTT.

Only one count was recorded for this clonotype. Here the CDR3 DNA reads TGTGCCAGCAGCTTTTTCCCCCCCGACTTCCCCCGGGACGAGCAGTACTTC. This encodes CASSFFPPDFPRDEQYF. The V call is TRBV7-9, the J call TRBJ2-7; D ambiguous. Trimming took 3 bases from V and 5 from J, leaving 23 bases between them. The CDR3 runs 17 residues. CDR1 and CDR2 (germline): SEHNR, FQNEAQ (reference sequence).

This clonotype was seen at least ten times. The chain employs TRBV5-5 and TRBJ2-5, with D maybe TRBD2 (5 bases). In germline, CDR1 is SGHKS, CDR2 YYEKEE (reference sequence). Deletions cut 5 bases from V and 1 base from J, with 12 bases between. This CDR3 contains 14 residues. The CDR3 region has the DNA TGTGCCAGCAGTTCAGCGGATTTCCAAGAGACCCAGTACTTC. Encoded protein: CASSSADFQETQYF.

The chain recombines TRBV12-3 or TRBV12-4 with TRBJ1-4; TRBD1 is a possible D gene (5 bases). CDR3 length: 16 residues. V was clipped by 2 bases and J by 5 bases, with 15 bases between them. The CDR3 protein is CASSLYIWGGNEKLFF. The DNA of the CDR3 is TGTGCCAGCAGTTTATATATTTGGGGGGGAAATGAAAAACTGTTTTTT.

Of note for this clonotype: The junction does not match germline at one end; this may be a read error. The gene calls are TRBV30 and TRBJ1-1; the D is unclear. Germline CDR1 GTSNPN, CDR2 SVGIG (reference sequence). The CDR3 covers 11 residues. The CDR3 is CAWTPLTGAFF. CDR3 DNA sequence: TGTGCCTGGACGCCCCTTACTGGAGCTTTCTTT.

This clonotype was detected many times. The genes are TRBV27 and TRBJ1-5, with D uncertain. The CDR3 totals 14 residues. Trimming removed 4 bases at V and 2 bases at J, with 9 bases between. In germline, CDR1 is MNHEY, CDR2 SMNVEV (reference sequence). The CDR3 DNA is TGTGCCAGCAGTTCCTTCCTGGGCAATCAGCCCCAGCATTTT. It specifies CASSSFLGNQPQHF.

Only a few counts were recorded for this clonotype. The chain joins TRBV6-1 to TRBJ2-2; 8 bases align to TRBD2. This CDR3 has 16 amino acids. V shed 5 bases, J shed 0 bases, and the junction held 5 bases outside the gene matches. Looked up from germline, CDR1 is MNHNS and CDR2 is SASEGT. The DNA for the CDR3 is TGTGCCAGCAGTTACCGAGCGGGAGCGAACACCGGGGAGCTGTTTTTT. This sequence encodes CASSYRAGANTGELFF.

The CDR3 DNA reads as TGTGCCAGCAGTGGGCTATCTGAGGCCTACGAGCAGTACTTC. Its protein product is CASSGLSEAYEQYF. This chain links TRBV27 with TRBJ2-7; D unclear. The germline CDR1 and CDR2 sequences are MNHEY and SMNVEV (reference sequence). The CDR3 runs 14 residues. Deletions cut 5 bases from V and 2 bases from J, with 13 bases between.

The J gene is TRBJ1-1, the V gene TRBV6-2 or TRBV6-3; unclear D gene. Germline values: CDR1 MNHEY, CDR2 SVGEGT. The V gene lost 2 bases and the J gene lost 2 bases, with 12 bases spanning the gap. This CDR3 is built from 15 residues. The CDR3 bases are TGTGCCAGCAGTTACGGTCTCCTAATTAACACTGAAGCTTTCTTT. Its protein product is CASSYGLLINTEAFF.

With respect to this clonotype: A read error may explain this, as a much larger clone is one base away. The chain carries TRBV12-3 or TRBV12-4 and TRBJ2-5, with 7 bases fitting TRBD2. CDR3 length: 16 residues. CDR3 coding DNA: TGTGCCAGCAGTGAAGAGGTAGCGGGCAACCAAGAGACCCAGTGCTTC. Protein: CASSEEVAGNQETQCF.

This clonotype was counted at least ten times. V usage is TRBV7-9 and J usage is TRBJ2-5, with D tentatively TRBD1 (5 bases). The CDR3 sequence is 14 residues long. V gave up 2 bases and J gave up 3 bases, with 10 bases separating them. The germline CDR1 and CDR2 sequences are SEHNR and FQNEAQ (reference sequence). CDR3 DNA: TGTGCCAGCAGCTTATCCCGCAGGGAAGAGACCCAGTACTTC. It encodes CASSLSRREETQYF.

This clonotype has a count of ten or more. This chain uses TRBV27 with TRBJ2-7; 11 bases fit TRBD2. The germline V gene has CDR1 MNHEY and CDR2 SMNVEV (reference sequence). J gave up 4 bases and V 5 bases, and 13 bases lay outside the gene matches. The CDR3 runs to 17 residues. The CDR3 protein is CASSRRAGTSGSYEQYF. The CDR3 bases are TGTGCCAGCAGTCGCCGAGCCGGGACTAGCGGATCTTACGAGCAGTACTTC.

The J gene is TRBJ2-7, the V gene TRBV20-1, with D possibly matching TRBD1 (7 bases). CDR3 length: 14 amino acids. The germline CDR1 and CDR2 sequences are DFQATT and SNEGSKA (reference sequence). Between the trimmed V and J ends, which lost 5 bases and 0 bases, there was a span of 14 bases. The CDR3 is CSAPDRRASYEQYF. In DNA form, the CDR3 reads TGCAGTGCTCCGGACAGGAGGGCCTCCTACGAGCAGTACTTC.

This clonotype was found many times. The chain joins TRBV28 to TRBJ2-7, with 7 bases fitting TRBD2. Trimming cost V 4 bases and J 2 bases; bases outside gene matches: 11. This CDR3 has 16 residues. From germline, CDR1 is MDHEN and CDR2 SYDVKM. CDR3: CASSSPPASGTYEQYF. CDR3 coding DNA: TGTGCCAGCAGTTCCCCCCCGGCTAGCGGTACCTACGAGCAGTACTTC.

This clonotype appeared many times. V gene TRBV2 combines with J gene TRBJ1-5; TRBD1 might be the D (6 bases). Between the trimmed V and J ends, which lost 10 bases and 2 bases, there was a span of 12 bases. The CDR3 loop spans 13 amino acids. Germline values: CDR1 SNHLY, CDR2 FYNNEI. This CDR3 is CAIGGEGNQPQHF. In nucleotides, the CDR3 is TGTGCCATAGGGGGGGAGGGCAATCAGCCCCAGCATTTT. Based on the CDR3 plus reference TRBV2 and TRBJ1-5, the full variable domain is EPEVTQTPSHQVTQMGQEVILRCVPISNHLYFYWYRQILGQKVEFLVSFYNNEISEKSEIFDDQFSVERPDGSNFTLKIRSTKLEDSAMYFCAIGGEGNQPQHFGDGTRLSIL.

This clonotype was seen only a few times. The rearrangement uses TRBV20-1 and TRBJ2-7; the D gene is possibly TRBD2 (6 bases). The CDR3 is 12 amino acids. Trimming pared 3 bases from V and 2 bases from J, leaving 8 bases between. CDR1 is DFQATT, CDR2 SNEGSKA, per germline (reference sequence). The CDR3 DNA reads TGCAGTGCTAGGGAGGGGACCTACGAGCAGTACTTC. As protein: CSAREGTYEQYF.

Ten or more counts support this clonotype. The gene calls are TRBV2 and TRBJ1-5; D may be TRBD1 (6 bases). CDR1 is SNHLY, CDR2 FYNNEI, per germline. V was trimmed by 4 bases and J by 3 bases, leaving 10 bases between them. The CDR3 contains 14 residues. As DNA, the CDR3 is TGTGCCAGCAGTGGGGGGGCCCCCAATCAGCCCCAGCATTTT. As protein: CASSGGAPNQPQHF.

With respect to this clonotype: A read error may explain this, as a much larger clone is one base away. The V gene is TRBV12-3 or TRBV12-4, the J gene TRBJ2-5; 8 bases agree with TRBD1. This CDR3 is built from 15 residues. This CDR3 is CASRPGQGQQETRYF. The CDR3, as DNA: TGTGCCAGCAGACCTGGACAGGGACAACAAGAGACCCGGTACTTC.

A few counts support this clonotype. This chain links TRBV7-2 with TRBJ2-7, with D unclear. Germline V lookup: CDR1 SGHTA, CDR2 FQGNSA. There are 14 residues in the CDR3. Trimming stripped 5 bases from V and 1 base from J, with 12 bases between. The CDR3 protein is CASSPSSTSYEQYF. CDR3 sequence (DNA): TGTGCCAGCAGCCCATCCTCTACTTCCTACGAGCAGTACTTC.

J is TRBJ2-7 and V is TRBV27, with 8 bases identical to TRBD2. The CDR3 has 15 amino acids. With V trimmed by 0 bases and J by 0 bases, 1 base remained unmatched. The germline CDR1 and CDR2 sequences are MNHEY and SMNVEV (reference sequence). In nucleotides, the CDR3 is TGTGCCAGCAGTTTATCGGCGGGGGGCTCCTACGAGCAGTACTTC. This sequence encodes CASSLSAGGSYEQYF.